This TCR beta chain came from a study of monozygotic twins with cystic fibrosis. Across the whole study: Approximately 3.2 micrograms of fragmented DNA underwent approximately 15 PCR cycles for library preparation.

Only in-frame clones appear in the TCRdb table, and some are missing; sequencing was by immunoSEQ multiplex PCR. Of about 36,000 clones listed, approximately 80% are singletons. As to this clone: Antigen specificity is unknown.

Whole-study findings and limits: Nucleotide-identical clonotype sharing was significantly higher within monozygotic CF twin pairs than between unrelated CF individuals.

This CDR3 is built from 13 residues. The germline V and J ends were trimmed by 0 bases and 6 bases, with 9 bases remaining between them. Germline-derived CDR1 and CDR2 are SGDLS and YYNGEE. Sequencing input: blood. The chain links TRBV9 to TRBJ1-2; D is possibly TRBD1 (5 bases). The clonotype comes from a girl aged 2 to 10 with cystic fibrosis. CDR3 region: CASSVVSRDGYTF. The DNA of the CDR3 is TGTGCCAGCAGCGTAGTTTCCAGGGATGGCTACACCTTC.